This passage covers 16 T cell receptor beta chains from one sample sequenced in a study of shared clonotypes between healthy human individuals. TCRdb's table, derived via immunoSEQ multiplex PCR, lists solely in-frame clones and lacks some. The table records about 580,000 clones, roughly 98% of them present only once. CD8 cells regarded as naive lacked CD45RO, were positively chosen for CCR7, and omitted terminally differentiated effector memory CD45RA+ cells. Sequencing was performed on naive CD8+ T cells sorted from blood. The receptor set was obtained from a man under 40 in good health.

This chain uses TRBV9 with TRBJ2-1; D gene uncertain. Germline V gene sequence: CDR1 SGDLS, CDR2 YYNGEE. The CDR3 has 13 residues. The V gene lost 0 bases and the J gene lost 10 bases, with 11 bases spanning the gap. The CDR3 sequence: CASSVGELHEQFF. As DNA, the CDR3 is TGTGCCAGCAGCGTAGGGGAACTCCACGAGCAGTTCTTC. Full variable domain (outside the CDR3, taken from reference TRBV9 and TRBJ2-1): DSGVTQTPKHLITATGQRVTLRCSPRSGDLSVYWYQQSLDQGLQFLIQYYNGEERAKGNILERFSAQQFPDLHSELNLSSLELGDSALYFCASSVGELHEQFFGPGTRLTVL.

J is TRBJ2-7 and V is TRBV7-6, with TRBD2 matching 7 bases. The CDR3 has 14 residues. Trimming at V came to 3 bases and at J to 5 bases, leaving 7 bases not matched to a gene. Germline V gene sequence: CDR1 SGHVS, CDR2 FNYEAQ. CDR3 sequence (DNA): TGTGCCAGCAGCTTCGCGGGAGAGTCCCACGAGCAGTACTTC. Translation: CASSFAGESHEQYF.

The rearrangement links TRBV27 to TRBJ2-7; D might be TRBD1 (6 bases). With 8 bases removed from V and 5 bases from J, the gap between germline ends came to 19 bases. CDR3 length equals 14 residues. Germline V gives CDR1 MNHEY, CDR2 SMNVEV (reference sequence). The CDR3 is CASAPARGFDEQYF. CDR3 bases: TGTGCCAGCGCCCCGGCCAGGGGTTTCGACGAGCAGTACTTC.

This chain connects TRBV2 to TRBJ1-2; D gene ambiguous. This CDR3 comprises 10 residues. Deletions cut 4 bases from V and 10 bases from J, with 7 bases between. CDR1 is SNHLY and CDR2 is FYNNEI in the germline V gene. The CDR3 DNA reads as TGTGCCAGCAGTGGGTTGTACTACACCTTC. This gives the protein CASSGLYYTF. Using reference TRBV2 and TRBJ1-2 for the parts outside the CDR3, the full variable domain is EPEVTQTPSHQVTQMGQEVILRCVPISNHLYFYWYRQILGQKVEFLVSFYNNEISEKSEIFDDQFSVERPDGSNFTLKIRSTKLEDSAMYFCASSGLYYTFGSGTRLTVV.

This chain joins TRBV14 and TRBJ2-3; the D gene could be TRBD1 or TRBD2 (5 bases each). CDR3 length: 13 residues. CDR1 is SGHDN, CDR2 FVKESK, per germline. The V end lost 0 bases, the J end lost 6 bases, and 7 bases lay between the germline ends. The CDR3 DNA is TGTGCCAGCAGCCAAGAGGGACCGGATACGCAGTATTTT. Translating it yields CASSQEGPDTQYF.

The chain carries TRBV11-2 and TRBJ1-1; D uncertain. The CDR3 runs 17 residues. Germline-derived CDR1 and CDR2 are SGHAT and FQNNGV. V lost 0 bases and J lost 0, with 14 bases in between. The CDR3 sequence: CASSLDLPRILNTEAFF. CDR3 nucleotide sequence: TGTGCCAGCAGCTTAGATCTTCCAAGGATTCTGAACACTGAAGCTTTCTTT.

The chain links TRBV6-1 to TRBJ2-5, with D possibly being TRBD2 (6 bases). V dropped 3 bases and J dropped 1 base, with 12 bases sitting between them. CDR3 length: 15 amino acids. Germline values: CDR1 MNHNS, CDR2 SASEGT. The CDR3 protein is CASSERRRAQETQYF. The CDR3 DNA is TGTGCCAGCAGTGAGAGACGGAGGGCCCAAGAGACCCAGTACTTC.

This chain connects TRBV7-9 to TRBJ2-7; no definite D call. The CDR3 loop spans 15 amino acids. V was trimmed by 5 bases and J by 4 bases, leaving 18 bases between them. CDR1 and CDR2 from the germline V gene are SEHNR and FQNEAQ (reference sequence). The CDR3 nucleotides read TGTGCCAGCAGCCCCTGGGCCGAGGAAGGGTACGAGCAGTACTTC. Translating gives CASSPWAEEGYEQYF.

The chain carries TRBV7-2 and TRBJ2-3; TRBD2 matches at 9 bases. The CDR3 loop spans 16 amino acids. Germline V gene lookup returns CDR1 SGHTA and CDR2 FQGNSA. Trimming removed 3 bases from V and 4 bases from J; junction bases left unmatched: 8. The CDR3 region has the DNA TGTGCCAGCAGCTTCTTAGCGGGAGACCCACCAGATACGCAGTATTTT. Encoded protein: CASSFLAGDPPDTQYF.

In this sample, this clone turned up once. The V and J genes are TRBV7-9 and TRBJ2-1; 14 bases agree with TRBD2. The CDR3 runs 19 residues. Germline V gene lookup returns CDR1 SEHNR and CDR2 FQNEAQ (reference sequence). V lost 5 bases and J lost 7; bases outside the gene matches: 16. CDR3 amino acids: CASSPRLAGGLPTWNEQFF. The CDR3 DNA reads as TGTGCCAGCAGCCCCAGACTAGCGGGAGGGCTCCCTACCTGGAATGAGCAGTTCTTC. Based on the CDR3 plus reference TRBV7-9 and TRBJ2-1, the full variable domain is DTGVSQNPRHKITKRGQNVTFRCDPISEHNRLYWYRQTLGQGPEFLTYFQNEAQLEKSRLLSDRFSAERPKGSFSTLEIQRTEQGDSAMYLCASSPRLAGGLPTWNEQFFGPGTRLTVL.

This chain joins TRBV4-3 and TRBJ2-1; D unclear. The germline gives CDR1 LGHNA, CDR2 YSLEER. V dropped 1 base and J dropped 7 bases, with 11 bases sitting between them. The CDR3 length is 14 residues. CDR3 sequence reads: CASSQAVNPNEQFF. CDR3 nucleotide sequence: TGCGCCAGCAGCCAAGCAGTCAATCCAAATGAGCAGTTCTTC.

V and J are TRBV27 and TRBJ2-5; D remains ambiguous. The CDR3 runs 12 residues. V was clipped by 5 bases and J by 3 bases, with 7 bases between them. The germline CDR1 and CDR2 sequences are MNHEY and SMNVEV (reference sequence). The CDR3 spells CASSHNKETQYF. In DNA, the CDR3 is TGTGCCAGCAGTCACAACAAAGAGACCCAGTACTTC.

The chain carries TRBV27 and TRBJ1-1; 12 positions agree with TRBD1. J was trimmed by 8 bases and V by 10 bases; bases with no gene match: 5. In germline, CDR1 is MNHEY, CDR2 SMNVEV (reference sequence). This CDR3 spans 12 amino acids. This CDR3 reads CAIRDRGLEAFF. The CDR3 coding sequence is TGTGCCATCCGGGACAGGGGGCTAGAAGCTTTCTTT.

The chain links TRBV5-5 to TRBJ1-5; tentative D call: TRBD1 (5 bases). Deletions cut 3 bases from V and 4 bases from J, with 8 bases between. The germline CDR1 and CDR2 sequences are SGHKS and YYEKEE (reference sequence). The CDR3 covers 13 residues. The CDR3 DNA follows: TGTGCCAGCAGCTGGGGGGTAAATCAGCCCCAGCATTTT. Its protein is CASSWGVNQPQHF.

V usage is TRBV2 and J usage is TRBJ2-1, with D uncertain. This CDR3 is built from 15 residues. V lost 1 base, J lost 5 bases, and 12 bases lay in between. In germline, CDR1 is SNHLY, CDR2 FYNNEI. The CDR3 nucleotides are TGTGCCAGCAGTGAAGGGTACGGGTCCGACAATGAGCAGTTCTTC. As protein: CASSEGYGSDNEQFF.

This clone has a single count. V gene TRBV5-5 combines with J gene TRBJ2-2; D unresolved. Germline V gives CDR1 SGHKS, CDR2 YYEKEE (reference sequence). Trimming cost V 4 bases and J 5 bases, with 6 bases left between them. This CDR3 is built from 12 residues. The CDR3 DNA sequence: TGTGCCAGCAGCCCTTTTACCGGGGAGCTGTTTTTT. Translated, it gives CASSPFTGELFF.